The next 21 T cell receptor beta chains were all read from a single sample in a study of T cell responses to AZD1222 COVID-19 vaccine. Clones were sequenced by immunoSEQ multiplex PCR, and TCRdb holds only the in-frame ones, with some missing. The data show around 140,000 clones, with about 92% seen just once and about 3.7% held by the top ten. The material was peripheral blood, obtained 28 days after the second AZD1222 dose. The receptors come from an adult who received the AZD1222 COVID-19 vaccine.

This rearrangement joins TRBV28 to TRBJ1-1; 8 nucleotides agree with TRBD1. This CDR3 comprises 15 residues. V lost 4 bases and J lost 0; bases outside the gene matches: 4. Germline assignment: CDR1 MDHEN and CDR2 SYDVKM. The chain's CDR3 is CASSWTGTVNTEAFF. The CDR3 nucleotides are TGTGCCAGCAGTTGGACAGGGACCGTGAACACTGAAGCTTTCTTT.

The V and J genes are TRBV29-1 and TRBJ1-1, with D hard to call. Germline CDR1 reads SQVTM; CDR2 reads ANQGSEA. The CDR3 consists of 11 residues. Trimming stripped 2 bases from V and 1 base from J, with 2 bases between. This CDR3 is CSVEQNTEAFF. The CDR3 DNA sequence: TGCAGCGTTGAACAGAACACTGAAGCTTTCTTT. Filled out from reference TRBV29-1 and TRBJ1-1, the complete variable domain reads SAVISQKPSRDICQRGTSLTIQCQVDSQVTMMFWYRQQPGQSLTLIATANQGSEATYESGFVIDKFPISRPNLTFSTLTVSNMSPEDSSIYLCSVEQNTEAFFGQGTRLTVV.

The V and J genes are TRBV2 and TRBJ2-5, with unresolved D. With 1 base removed from V and 7 bases from J, the gap between germline ends came to 16 bases. The length of the CDR3 is 15 residues. Looked up from germline, CDR1 is SNHLY and CDR2 is FYNNEI. CDR3 DNA sequence: TGTGCCAGCAGTGAAGGGGCTAGACCTCCGGGGACCCAGTACTTC. Protein product: CASSEGARPPGTQYF.

The chain joins TRBV7-9 to TRBJ2-5; D perhaps matches TRBD1 (6 bases). CDR3 length: 15 amino acids. V was shortened by 2 bases and J by 2 bases, with 12 bases between the two germline ends. Germline-derived CDR1 and CDR2 are SEHNR and FQNEAQ (reference sequence). CDR3 protein: CASSLRWTAQETQYF. The CDR3 nucleotides are TGTGCCAGCAGCTTAAGGTGGACAGCGCAAGAGACCCAGTACTTC.

This rearrangement joins TRBV11-1 to TRBJ1-1; D is possibly TRBD1 (6 bases). The CDR3 is 15 residues long. Trimming pared 2 bases from V and 4 bases from J, leaving 14 bases between. The germline V gene encodes CDR1 SGHAT and CDR2 FQDESV (reference sequence). The CDR3: CASSLLGGVRTEAFF. Here the CDR3 DNA reads TGTGCCAGCAGCTTATTAGGGGGAGTGCGCACTGAAGCTTTCTTT.

The rearrangement uses TRBV28 and TRBJ2-7, with D unclear. The CDR3 contains 13 residues. Germline V CDR1 and CDR2: MDHEN, SYDVKM. Trimming took off 6 bases at V and 5 bases at J, with 14 bases between the two ends. For the CDR3, the DNA is TGTGCCAGCAGGCTCGCAAGGGCGGACGAGCAGTACTTC. This gives the protein CASRLARADEQYF. Looking up the rest from reference TRBV28 and TRBJ2-7 gives the full variable domain: DVKVTQSSRYLVKRTGEKVFLECVQDMDHENMFWYRQDPGLGLRLIYFSYDVKMKEKGDIPEGYSVSREKKERFSLILESASTNQTSMYLCASRLARADEQYFGPGTRLTVT.

This clone was counted a single time. The chain has TRBV9 and TRBJ1-3; 10 bases are a match to TRBD1. The germline gives CDR1 SGDLS, CDR2 YYNGEE. V lost 4 bases and J lost 8; bases outside the gene matches: 9. The CDR3 sequence is 15 residues long. CDR3 coding DNA: TGTGCCAGCAGCCCCAGACAGGGGGCGTCGGACACCATATATTTT. This sequence encodes CASSPRQGASDTIYF.

The genes are TRBV7-6 and TRBJ2-7, with D possibly called TRBD1 or TRBD2 (6 bases each). Between the trimmed V and J ends, which lost 5 bases and 4 bases, there was a span of 15 bases. This CDR3 has 14 residues. Germline-derived CDR1 and CDR2 are SGHVS and FNYEAQ. CDR3 amino acids: CASSPTRGVYEQYF. The CDR3, as DNA: TGTGCCAGCAGCCCTACTAGGGGGGTATACGAGCAGTACTTC.

The chain employs TRBV19 and TRBJ2-2; TRBD1 might be the D (6 bases). Germline CDR1 and CDR2: LNHDA and SQIVND (reference sequence). The CDR3 has 16 amino acids. The V end lost 2 bases, the J end lost 3 bases, and 13 bases lay between the germline ends. Here the CDR3 reads CASSIPQGSHTGELFF. CDR3 DNA sequence: TGTGCCAGTAGTATACCCCAGGGGTCTCACACCGGGGAGCTGTTTTTT.

In this sample, this clone turned up once. This chain connects TRBV14 to TRBJ2-1; the D gene is possibly TRBD2 (7 bases). The CDR3 covers 14 residues. The V gene's germline CDR1 is SGHDN and CDR2 FVKESK. V lost 0 bases and J lost 13, with 16 bases in between. Here the CDR3 reads CASSQDLRRGGQFF. The CDR3, as DNA: TGTGCCAGCAGCCAAGATCTTCGTAGGGGGGGCCAGTTCTTC.

The V and J genes are TRBV7-2 and TRBJ2-7, with 9 bases identical to TRBD2. Germline V gene lookup returns CDR1 SGHTA and CDR2 FQGNSA. Unmatched junction bases numbered 10, after V lost 6 bases and J lost 7 bases. The CDR3 length is 14 residues. The CDR3 protein is CASRIVAGANEQYF. The CDR3 DNA reads TGTGCCAGCAGGATAGTAGCGGGAGCTAATGAGCAGTACTTC.

The J gene is TRBJ2-2, the V gene TRBV28; a weak D match, TRBD1 (5 bases). Germline loops: CDR1 MDHEN, CDR2 SYDVKM. V was shortened by 3 bases and J by 4 bases, with 12 bases between the two germline ends. This CDR3 has 15 residues. CDR3 in DNA: TGTGCCAGCAGTTTGGTTGGGGCTGGCACCGGGGAGCTGTTTTTT. It yields the protein CASSLVGAGTGELFF.

This sequence joins TRBV5-1 and TRBJ1-1; 7 bases match TRBD1. Per the germline V gene, CDR1 is SGHRS and CDR2 is YFSETQ. J gave up 1 base and V 7 bases, and 4 bases lay outside the gene matches. CDR3 length: 13 residues. The CDR3 DNA is TGCGCCAGCGTGGGACAGAAGAACACTGAAGCTTTCTTT. Translation: CASVGQKNTEAFF.

The V call is TRBV20-1, the J call TRBJ1-2, with a tentative D call TRBD1 (5 bases). This CDR3 has 11 residues. Looked up from germline, CDR1 is DFQATT and CDR2 is SNEGSKA (reference sequence). The V end lost 0 bases, the J end lost 8 bases, and 7 bases lay between the germline ends. The CDR3, as DNA: TGCAGTGCTAGAGATCAGGGCGGCTACACCTTC. Protein: CSARDQGGYTF.

The chain is built from TRBV2 and TRBJ2-7; D is uncertain. This CDR3 contains 14 residues. Trimming pared 6 bases from V and 0 bases from J, leaving 12 bases between. Germline V CDR1 and CDR2: SNHLY, FYNNEI. CDR3 DNA: TGTGCCAGCAGCCTCGAGAGCCTCTCCTACGAGCAGTACTTC. Its translation: CASSLESLSYEQYF.

J is TRBJ1-2 and V is TRBV5-4; 11 nucleotides agree with TRBD1. This CDR3 region has 14 residues. The trim removed 4 bases at V and 6 bases at J, leaving 5 bases unmatched. Germline CDR1 and CDR2: SGHNT and YYREEE (reference sequence). The DNA for the CDR3 is TGTGCCAGCAGCCGAGGACAGGGGGCTGATGGCTACACCTTC. As protein: CASSRGQGADGYTF.

The gene calls are TRBV24-1 and TRBJ1-1, with D tentatively TRBD1 (6 bases). Looked up from germline, CDR1 is KGHDR and CDR2 is SFDVKD. V lost 7 bases, J lost 3 bases, and 11 bases lay in between. This CDR3 contains 13 residues. The CDR3 here is CATRGGGDTEAFF. The CDR3 DNA reads TGTGCCACCAGGGGAGGGGGGGACACTGAAGCTTTCTTT.

The rearrangement uses TRBV28 and TRBJ1-1; D is possibly TRBD1 (5 bases). Trimming removed 6 bases at V and 5 bases at J, with 16 bases between. CDR1 is MDHEN, CDR2 SYDVKM, per germline. The length of the CDR3 is 14 residues. CDR3 in amino acids: CASSSTGGETEAFF. The CDR3 region has the DNA TGTGCCAGCAGCTCCACCGGGGGGGAGACTGAAGCTTTCTTT.

In this sample, this clone turned up a few times. J is TRBJ1-3 and V is TRBV4-3; D remains ambiguous. This CDR3 region has 16 residues. Germline loops: CDR1 LGHNA, CDR2 YSLEER. Trimming took off 1 base at V and 4 bases at J, with 14 bases between the two ends. Here the CDR3 reads CASSQGVGSLGNTIYF. DNA for the CDR3: TGCGCCAGCAGCCAAGGTGTCGGCAGTCTAGGAAACACCATATATTTT.

J is TRBJ2-7 and V is TRBV7-2, with 10 bases fitting TRBD1. V lost 1 base to trimming and J lost 3 bases; unmatched junction nucleotides: 3. The CDR3 runs to 15 residues. CDR1 is SGHTA and CDR2 is FQGNSA in the germline V gene. The CDR3: CASSLVGQGGYEQYF. The CDR3 nucleotides are TGTGCCAGCAGCTTAGTTGGACAGGGGGGCTACGAGCAGTACTTC.

The rearrangement joins TRBV2 to TRBJ1-1, with a weak D call TRBD1 (6 bases). This CDR3 is built from 13 residues. V lost 6 bases, J lost 6 bases, and 14 bases lay in between. Germline values: CDR1 SNHLY, CDR2 FYNNEI. CDR3 coding DNA: TGTGCCAGCAGAGAACAGGGTCACGCTGAAGCTTTCTTT. As protein: CASREQGHAEAFF.